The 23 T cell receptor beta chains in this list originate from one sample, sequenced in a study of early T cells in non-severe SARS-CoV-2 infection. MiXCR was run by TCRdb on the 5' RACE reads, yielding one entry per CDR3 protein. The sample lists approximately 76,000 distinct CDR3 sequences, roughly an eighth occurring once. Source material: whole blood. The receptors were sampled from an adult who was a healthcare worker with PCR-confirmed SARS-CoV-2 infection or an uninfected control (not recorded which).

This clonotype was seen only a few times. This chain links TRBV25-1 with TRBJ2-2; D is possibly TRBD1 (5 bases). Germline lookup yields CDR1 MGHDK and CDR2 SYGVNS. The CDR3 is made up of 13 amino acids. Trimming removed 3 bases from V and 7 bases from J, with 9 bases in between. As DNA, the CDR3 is TGTGCCAGCAGTGATATCAGGGTCGGGGAGCTGTTTTTT. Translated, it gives CASSDIRVGELFF.

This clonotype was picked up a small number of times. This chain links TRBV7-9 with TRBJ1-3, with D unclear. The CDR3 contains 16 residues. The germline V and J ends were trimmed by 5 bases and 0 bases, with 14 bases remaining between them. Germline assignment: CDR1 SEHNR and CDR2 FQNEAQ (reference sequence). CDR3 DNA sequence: TGTGCCAGCAGCCCGTTGACGGCTAGCTCTGGAAACACCATATATTTT. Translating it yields CASSPLTASSGNTIYF.

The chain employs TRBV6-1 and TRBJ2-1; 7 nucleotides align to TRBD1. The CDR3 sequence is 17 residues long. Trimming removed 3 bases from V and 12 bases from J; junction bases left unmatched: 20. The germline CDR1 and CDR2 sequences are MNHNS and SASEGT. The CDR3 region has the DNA TGTGCCAGCAGTGAGCTGCCCGACAGGGTGTCGGCCTTCGGGCAGTTCTTC. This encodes CASSELPDRVSAFGQFF.

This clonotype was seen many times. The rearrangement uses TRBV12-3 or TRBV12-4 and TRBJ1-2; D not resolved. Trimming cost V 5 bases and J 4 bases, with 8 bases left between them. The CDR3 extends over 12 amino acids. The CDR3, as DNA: TGTGCCAGCAGTGAAAATTTCTATGGCTACACCTTC. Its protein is CASSENFYGYTF.

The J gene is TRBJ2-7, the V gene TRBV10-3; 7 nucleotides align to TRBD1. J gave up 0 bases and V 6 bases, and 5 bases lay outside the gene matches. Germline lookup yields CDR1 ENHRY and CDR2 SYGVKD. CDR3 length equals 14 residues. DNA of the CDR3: TGTGCCATCAGCGGACAGGAAAGCTCCTACGAGCAGTACTTC. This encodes CAISGQESSYEQYF.

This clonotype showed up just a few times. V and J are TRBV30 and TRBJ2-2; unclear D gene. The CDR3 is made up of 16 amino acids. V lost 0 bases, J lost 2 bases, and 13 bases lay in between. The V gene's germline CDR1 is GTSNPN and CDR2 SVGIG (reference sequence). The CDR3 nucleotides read TGTGCCTGGAGTGTTGGGATCAACCTCAACACCGGGGAGCTGTTTTTT. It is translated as CAWSVGINLNTGELFF. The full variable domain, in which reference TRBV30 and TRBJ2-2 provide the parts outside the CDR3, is SQTIHQWPATLVQPVGSPLSLECTVEGTSNPNLYWYRQAAGRGLQLLFYSVGIGQISSEVPQNLSASRPQDRQFILSSKKLLLSDSGFYLCAWSVGINLNTGELFFGEGSRLTVL.

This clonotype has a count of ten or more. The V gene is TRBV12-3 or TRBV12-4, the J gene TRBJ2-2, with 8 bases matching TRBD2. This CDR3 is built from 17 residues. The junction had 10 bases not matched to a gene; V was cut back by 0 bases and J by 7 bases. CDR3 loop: CASSLAWTGGPGGELFF. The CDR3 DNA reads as TGTGCCAGCAGTTTAGCGTGGACGGGAGGGCCTGGCGGGGAGCTGTTTTTT.

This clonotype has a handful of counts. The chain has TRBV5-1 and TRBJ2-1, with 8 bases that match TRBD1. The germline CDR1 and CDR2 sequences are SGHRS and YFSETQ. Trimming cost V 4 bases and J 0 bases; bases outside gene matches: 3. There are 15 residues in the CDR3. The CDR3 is CASSRDRSSYNEQFF. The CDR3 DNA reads TGCGCCAGCAGCCGGGACAGGAGCTCCTACAATGAGCAGTTCTTC. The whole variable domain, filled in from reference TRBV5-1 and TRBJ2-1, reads KAGVTQTPRYLIKTRGQQVTLSCSPISGHRSVSWYQQTPGQGLQFLFEYFSETQRNKGNFPGRFSGRQFSNSRSEMNVSTLELGDSALYLCASSRDRSSYNEQFFGPGTRLTVL.

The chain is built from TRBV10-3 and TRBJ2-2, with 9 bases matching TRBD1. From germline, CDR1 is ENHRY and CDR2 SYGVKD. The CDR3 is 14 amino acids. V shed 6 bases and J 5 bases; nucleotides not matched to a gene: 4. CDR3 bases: TGTGCCATCAGGGGGACAGGGAAAACCGGGGAGCTGTTTTTT. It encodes CAIRGTGKTGELFF.

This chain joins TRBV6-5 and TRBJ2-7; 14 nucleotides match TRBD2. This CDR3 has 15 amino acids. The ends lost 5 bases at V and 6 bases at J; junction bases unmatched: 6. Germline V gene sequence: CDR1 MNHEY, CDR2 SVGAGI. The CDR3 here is CASSPGTSGRAEQYF. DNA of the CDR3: TGTGCCAGCAGTCCGGGGACTAGCGGGAGAGCCGAGCAGTACTTC.

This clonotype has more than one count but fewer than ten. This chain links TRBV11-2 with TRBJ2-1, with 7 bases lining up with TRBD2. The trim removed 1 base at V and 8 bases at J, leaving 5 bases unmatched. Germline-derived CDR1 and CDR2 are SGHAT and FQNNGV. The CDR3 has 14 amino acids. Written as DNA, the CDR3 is TGTGCCAGCAGCTTAGGCGGGGGAAGGGATGAGCAGTTCTTC. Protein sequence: CASSLGGGRDEQFF.

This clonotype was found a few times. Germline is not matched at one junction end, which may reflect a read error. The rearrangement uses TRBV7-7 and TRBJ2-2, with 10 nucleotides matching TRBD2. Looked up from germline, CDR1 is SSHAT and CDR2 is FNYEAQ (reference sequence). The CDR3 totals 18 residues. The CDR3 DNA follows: TGTGCTAGCAGCCCACCCCGGCTAGCGGGGGTGAACACCGGGGAGCTGTTTTTT. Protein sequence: CASSPPRLAGVNTGELFF.

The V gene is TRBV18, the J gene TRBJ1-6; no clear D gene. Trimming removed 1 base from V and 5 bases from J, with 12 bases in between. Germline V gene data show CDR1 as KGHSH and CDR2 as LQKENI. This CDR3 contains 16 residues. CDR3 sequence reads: CASSPLPQTDNSPLHF. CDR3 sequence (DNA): TGTGCCAGCTCACCACTACCCCAGACTGATAATTCACCCCTCCACTTT.

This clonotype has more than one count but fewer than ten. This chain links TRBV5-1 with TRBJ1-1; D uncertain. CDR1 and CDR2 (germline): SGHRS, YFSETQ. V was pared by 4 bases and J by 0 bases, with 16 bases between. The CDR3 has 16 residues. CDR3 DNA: TGCGCCAGCAGCAGACTGGACGGCAAGCTGAACACTGAAGCTTTCTTT. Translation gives CASSRLDGKLNTEAFF.

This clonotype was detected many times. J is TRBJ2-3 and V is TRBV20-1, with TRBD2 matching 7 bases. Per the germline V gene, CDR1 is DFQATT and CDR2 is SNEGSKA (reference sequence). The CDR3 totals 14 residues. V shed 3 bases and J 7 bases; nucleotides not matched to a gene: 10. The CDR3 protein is CSARAGVVENTQYF. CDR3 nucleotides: TGCAGTGCTAGGGCGGGAGTGGTGGAAAATACGCAGTATTTT.

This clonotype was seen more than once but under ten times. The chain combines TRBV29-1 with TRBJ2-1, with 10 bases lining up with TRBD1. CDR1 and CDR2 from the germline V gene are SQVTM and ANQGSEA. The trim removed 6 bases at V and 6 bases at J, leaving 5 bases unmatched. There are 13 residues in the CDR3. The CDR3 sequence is CSVGQGHFNEQFF. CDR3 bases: TGCAGCGTGGGACAGGGGCACTTCAATGAGCAGTTCTTC.

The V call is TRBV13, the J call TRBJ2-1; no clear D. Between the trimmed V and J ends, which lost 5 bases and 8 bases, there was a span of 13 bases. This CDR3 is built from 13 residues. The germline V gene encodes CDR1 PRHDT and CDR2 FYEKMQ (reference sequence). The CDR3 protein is CASSHPRSYEQFF. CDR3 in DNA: TGTGCCAGCAGCCACCCTAGGTCTTATGAGCAGTTCTTC.

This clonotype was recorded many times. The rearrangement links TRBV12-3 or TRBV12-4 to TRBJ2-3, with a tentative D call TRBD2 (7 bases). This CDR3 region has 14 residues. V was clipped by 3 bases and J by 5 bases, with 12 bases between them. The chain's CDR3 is CASSLGGGGDTQYF. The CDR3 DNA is TGTGCCAGCAGTTTGGGCGGGGGCGGAGATACGCAGTATTTT.

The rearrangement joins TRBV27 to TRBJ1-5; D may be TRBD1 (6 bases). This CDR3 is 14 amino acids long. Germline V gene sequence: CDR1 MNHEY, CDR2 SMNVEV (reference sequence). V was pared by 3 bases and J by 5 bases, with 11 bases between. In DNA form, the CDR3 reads TGTGCCAGCAGTTTCTCAGGACAGCATCAGCCCCAGCATTTT. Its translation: CASSFSGQHQPQHF.

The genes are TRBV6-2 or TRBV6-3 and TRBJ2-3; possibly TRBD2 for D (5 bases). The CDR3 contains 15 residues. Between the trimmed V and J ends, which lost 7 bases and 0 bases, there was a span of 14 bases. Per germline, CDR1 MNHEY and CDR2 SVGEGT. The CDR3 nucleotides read TGTGCCAGCACCCAGCGGCCCGCTAGCACAGATACGCAGTATTTT. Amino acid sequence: CASTQRPASTDTQYF.

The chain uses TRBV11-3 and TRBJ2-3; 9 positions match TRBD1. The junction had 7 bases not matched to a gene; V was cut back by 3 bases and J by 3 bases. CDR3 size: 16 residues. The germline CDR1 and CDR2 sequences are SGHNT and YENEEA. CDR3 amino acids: CASSFRDRERTDTQYF. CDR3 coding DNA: TGTGCCAGCAGCTTCCGGGACAGGGAGCGGACAGATACGCAGTATTTT.

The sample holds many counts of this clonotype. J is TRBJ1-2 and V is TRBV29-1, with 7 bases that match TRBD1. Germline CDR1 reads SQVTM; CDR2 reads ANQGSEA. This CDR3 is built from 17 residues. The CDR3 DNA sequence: TGCAGAAATCCCGCAGAAGGGCCAGGGGGTTGTAACTATGGCTACACCTTC. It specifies CRNPAEGPGGCNYGYTF.

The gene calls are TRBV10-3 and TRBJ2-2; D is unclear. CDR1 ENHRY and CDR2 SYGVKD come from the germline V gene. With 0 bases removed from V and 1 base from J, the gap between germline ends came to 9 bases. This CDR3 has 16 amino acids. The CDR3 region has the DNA TGTGCCATCAGTGAGTCGAGTCAGGTGAACACCGGGGAGCTGTTTTTT. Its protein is CAISESSQVNTGELFF.